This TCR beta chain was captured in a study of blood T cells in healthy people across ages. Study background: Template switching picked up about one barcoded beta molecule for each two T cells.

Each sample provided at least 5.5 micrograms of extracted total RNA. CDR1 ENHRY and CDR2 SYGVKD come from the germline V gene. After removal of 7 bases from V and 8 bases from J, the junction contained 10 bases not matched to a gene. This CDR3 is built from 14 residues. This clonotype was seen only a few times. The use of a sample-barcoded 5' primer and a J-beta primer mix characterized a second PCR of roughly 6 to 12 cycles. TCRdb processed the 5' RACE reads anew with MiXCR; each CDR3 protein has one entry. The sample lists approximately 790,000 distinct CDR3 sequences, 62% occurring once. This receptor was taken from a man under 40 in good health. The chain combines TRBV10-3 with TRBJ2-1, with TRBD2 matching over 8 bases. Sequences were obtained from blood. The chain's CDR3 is CAITGGGSWDEQFF. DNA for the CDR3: TGTGCCATCACCGGCGGGGGGTCTTGGGATGAGCAGTTCTTC.